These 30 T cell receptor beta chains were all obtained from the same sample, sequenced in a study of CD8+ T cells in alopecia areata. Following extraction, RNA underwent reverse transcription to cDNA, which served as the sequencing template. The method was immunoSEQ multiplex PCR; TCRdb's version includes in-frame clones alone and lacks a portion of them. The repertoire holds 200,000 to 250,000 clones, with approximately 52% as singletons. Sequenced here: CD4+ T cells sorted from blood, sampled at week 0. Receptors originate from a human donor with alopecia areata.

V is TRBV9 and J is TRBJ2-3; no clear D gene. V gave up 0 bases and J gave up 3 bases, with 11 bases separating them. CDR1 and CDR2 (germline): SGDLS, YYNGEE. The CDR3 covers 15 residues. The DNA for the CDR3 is TGTGCCAGCAGCGTAGCGTGGGTCCGGACAGATACGCAGTATTTT. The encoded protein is CASSVAWVRTDTQYF.

The CDR3 sequence: CASSEYGGKEQFF. The CDR3 nucleotides read TGTGCCAGCAGTGAATACGGGGGCAAAGAGCAGTTCTTC. The V call is TRBV25-1, the J call TRBJ2-1; D could derive from TRBD1 or TRBD2 (6 bases each). V was trimmed by 0 bases and J by 10 bases, leaving 10 bases between them. The CDR3 sequence is 13 residues long. Germline V CDR1 and CDR2: MGHDK, SYGVNS.

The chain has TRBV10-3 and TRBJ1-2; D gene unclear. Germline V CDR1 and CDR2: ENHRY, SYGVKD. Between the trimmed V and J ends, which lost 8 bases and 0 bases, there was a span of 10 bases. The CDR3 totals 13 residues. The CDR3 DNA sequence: TGTGCCATCGGCCAGGCACCTAACTATGGCTACACCTTC. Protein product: CAIGQAPNYGYTF.

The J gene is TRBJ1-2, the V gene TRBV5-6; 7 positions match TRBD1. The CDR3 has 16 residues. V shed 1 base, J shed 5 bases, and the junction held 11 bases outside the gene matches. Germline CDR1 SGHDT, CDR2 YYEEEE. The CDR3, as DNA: TGTGCCAGCAGCTTGAGAAGAGCGGCAGGGGGGTATGGCTACACCTTC. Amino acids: CASSLRRAAGGYGYTF.

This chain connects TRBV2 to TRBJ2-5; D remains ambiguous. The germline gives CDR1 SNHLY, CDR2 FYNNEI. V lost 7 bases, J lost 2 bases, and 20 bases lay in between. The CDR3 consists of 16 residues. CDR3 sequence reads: CASTRSLPREQETQYF. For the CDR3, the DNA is TGTGCCAGCACCCGAAGTCTGCCGCGCGAACAAGAGACCCAGTACTTC. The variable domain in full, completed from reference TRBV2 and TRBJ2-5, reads EPEVTQTPSHQVTQMGQEVILRCVPISNHLYFYWYRQILGQKVEFLVSFYNNEISEKSEIFDDQFSVERPDGSNFTLKIRSTKLEDSAMYFCASTRSLPREQETQYFGPGTRLLVL.

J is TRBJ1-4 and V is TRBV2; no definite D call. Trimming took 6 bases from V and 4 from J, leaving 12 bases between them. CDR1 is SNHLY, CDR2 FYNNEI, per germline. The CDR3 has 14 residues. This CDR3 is CASRGSLVNEKLFF. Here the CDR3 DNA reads TGTGCCAGCAGGGGCTCATTGGTTAATGAAAAACTGTTTTTT.

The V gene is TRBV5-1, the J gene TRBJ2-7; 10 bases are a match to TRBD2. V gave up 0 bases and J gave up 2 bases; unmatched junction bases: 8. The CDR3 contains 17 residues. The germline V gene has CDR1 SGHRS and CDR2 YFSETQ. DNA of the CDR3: TGCGCCAGCAGCTTGGCATTGGAAGCGGGGGGGCCCTACGAGCAGTACTTC. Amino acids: CASSLALEAGGPYEQYF. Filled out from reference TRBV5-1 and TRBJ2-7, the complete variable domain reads KAGVTQTPRYLIKTRGQQVTLSCSPISGHRSVSWYQQTPGQGLQFLFEYFSETQRNKGNFPGRFSGRQFSNSRSEMNVSTLELGDSALYLCASSLALEAGGPYEQYFGPGTRLTVT.

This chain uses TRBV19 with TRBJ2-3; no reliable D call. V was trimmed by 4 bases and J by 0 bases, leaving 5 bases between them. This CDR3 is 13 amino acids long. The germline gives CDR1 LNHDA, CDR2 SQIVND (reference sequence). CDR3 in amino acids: CASSTTSTDTQYF. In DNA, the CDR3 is TGTGCCAGTAGTACGACTAGCACAGATACGCAGTATTTT. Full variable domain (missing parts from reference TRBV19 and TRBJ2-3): DGGITQSPKYLFRKEGQNVTLSCEQNLNHDAMYWYRQDPGQGLRLIYYSQIVNDFQKGDIAEGYSVSREKKESFPLTVTSAQKNPTAFYLCASSTTSTDTQYFGPGTRLTVL.

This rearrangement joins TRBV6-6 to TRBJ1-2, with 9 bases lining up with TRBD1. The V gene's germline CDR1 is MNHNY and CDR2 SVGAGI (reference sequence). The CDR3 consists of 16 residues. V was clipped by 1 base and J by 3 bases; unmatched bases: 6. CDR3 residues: CASSYYRDRADYGYTF. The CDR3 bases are TGTGCCAGCAGTTACTACCGGGACAGGGCAGACTATGGCTACACCTTC.

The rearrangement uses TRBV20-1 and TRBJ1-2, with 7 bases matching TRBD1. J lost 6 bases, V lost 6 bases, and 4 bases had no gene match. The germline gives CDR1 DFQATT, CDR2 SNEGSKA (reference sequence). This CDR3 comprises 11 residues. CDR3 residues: CSAPRGNGYTF. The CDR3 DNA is TGCAGTGCCCCCAGGGGGAATGGCTACACCTTC.

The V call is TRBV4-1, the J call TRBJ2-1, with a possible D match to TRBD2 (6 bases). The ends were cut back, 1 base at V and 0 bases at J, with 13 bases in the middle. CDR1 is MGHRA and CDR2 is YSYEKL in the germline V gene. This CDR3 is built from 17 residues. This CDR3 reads CASSQGLARSSYNEQFF. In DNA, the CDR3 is TGCGCCAGCAGCCAAGGCCTAGCGAGGAGCTCCTACAATGAGCAGTTCTTC.

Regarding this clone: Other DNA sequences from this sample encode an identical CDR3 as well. The CDR3 DNA sequence: TGTGCCAGCAGTGGACAGGGCGGCACTGAAGCTTTCTTT. Amino acids: CASSGQGGTEAFF. The chain couples TRBV2 to TRBJ1-1; 7 nucleotides match TRBD1. Germline CDR1 and CDR2: SNHLY and FYNNEI. This CDR3 spans 13 amino acids. Trimming cost V 4 bases and J 4 bases; bases outside gene matches: 3.

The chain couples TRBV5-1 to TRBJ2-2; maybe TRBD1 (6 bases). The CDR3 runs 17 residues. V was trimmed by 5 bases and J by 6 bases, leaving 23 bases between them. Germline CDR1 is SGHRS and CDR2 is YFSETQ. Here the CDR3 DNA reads TGCGCCAGCAGTACCCCCCCGGGACATATGGTCTCCGGGGAGCTGTTTTTT. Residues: CASSTPPGHMVSGELFF.

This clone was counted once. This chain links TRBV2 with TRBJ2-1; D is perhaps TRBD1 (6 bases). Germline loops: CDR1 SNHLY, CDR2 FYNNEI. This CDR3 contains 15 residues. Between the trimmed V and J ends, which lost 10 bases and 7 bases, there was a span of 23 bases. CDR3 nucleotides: TGTGCCATCATCCCCCCAGGGGCCCGCCGGAATGAGCAGTTCTTC. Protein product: CAIIPPGARRNEQFF.

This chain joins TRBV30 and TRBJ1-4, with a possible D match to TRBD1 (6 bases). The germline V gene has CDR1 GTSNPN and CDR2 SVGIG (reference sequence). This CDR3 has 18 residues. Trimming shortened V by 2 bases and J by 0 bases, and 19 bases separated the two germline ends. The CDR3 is CAWSPIGTTTATNEKLFF. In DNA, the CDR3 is TGTGCCTGGAGTCCTATCGGGACAACCACAGCAACTAATGAAAAACTGTTTTTT.

The CDR3 reads CAWKDGPMNTEAFF. DNA of the CDR3: TGTGCCTGGAAAGACGGACCCATGAACACTGAAGCTTTCTTT. V usage is TRBV30 and J usage is TRBJ1-1; unclear D gene. V lost 4 bases, J lost 0 bases, and 12 bases lay in between. In germline, CDR1 is GTSNPN, CDR2 SVGIG (reference sequence). This CDR3 contains 14 residues.

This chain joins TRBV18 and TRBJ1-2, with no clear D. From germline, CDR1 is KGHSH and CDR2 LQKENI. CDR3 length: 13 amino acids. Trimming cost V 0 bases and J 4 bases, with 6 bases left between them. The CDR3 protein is CASSPPGSYGYTF. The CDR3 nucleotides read TGTGCCAGCTCACCACCTGGAAGCTATGGCTACACCTTC.

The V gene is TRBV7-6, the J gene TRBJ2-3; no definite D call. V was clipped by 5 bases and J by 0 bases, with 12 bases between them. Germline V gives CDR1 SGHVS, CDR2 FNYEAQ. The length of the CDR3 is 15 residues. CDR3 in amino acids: CASSPIGTSTDTQYF. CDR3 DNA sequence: TGTGCCAGCAGCCCGATTGGCACAAGCACAGATACGCAGTATTTT.

The CDR3 reads CASSLSGGTVQYF. The CDR3 DNA is TGTGCCAGCAGTTTATCCGGGGGGACGGTGCAGTATTTT. The rearrangement uses TRBV27 and TRBJ2-3, with 7 bases matching TRBD2. Germline CDR1 MNHEY, CDR2 SMNVEV (reference sequence). The junction had 5 bases not matched to a gene; V was cut back by 0 bases and J by 11 bases. CDR3 length equals 13 residues.

The CDR3 DNA is TGTGCCAGCAGTGATAGGTACACAGATACGCAGTATTTT. Translating gives CASSDRYTDTQYF. The chain links TRBV6-1 to TRBJ2-3, with D uncertain. In germline, CDR1 is MNHNS, CDR2 SASEGT. With 3 bases removed from V and 2 bases from J, the gap between germline ends came to 6 bases. This CDR3 comprises 13 residues.

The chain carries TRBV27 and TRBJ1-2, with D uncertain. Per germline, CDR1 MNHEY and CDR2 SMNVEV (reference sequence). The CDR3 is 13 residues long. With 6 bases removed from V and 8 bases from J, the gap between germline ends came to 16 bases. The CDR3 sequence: CASSNLEQRGYTF. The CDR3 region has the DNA TGTGCCAGCAGCAACCTCGAACAGCGAGGCTACACCTTC.

This CDR3 reads CASRPSSGGQKSYEQYF. The CDR3 DNA sequence: TGTGCCAGCAGGCCATCCTCCGGAGGACAGAAATCCTACGAGCAGTACTTC. This sequence joins TRBV25-1 and TRBJ2-7, with TRBD1 as a possible D gene (6 bases). The CDR3 runs 17 residues. Germline V gives CDR1 MGHDK, CDR2 SYGVNS. The germline V and J ends were trimmed by 6 bases and 1 base, with 22 bases remaining between them.

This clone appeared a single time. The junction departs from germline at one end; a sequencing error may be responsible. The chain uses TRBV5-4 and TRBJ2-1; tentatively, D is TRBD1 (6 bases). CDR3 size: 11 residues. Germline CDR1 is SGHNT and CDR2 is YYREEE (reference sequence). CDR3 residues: CASSHDRTRVF. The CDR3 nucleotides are TGTGCCAGCAGCCACGACAGGACACGGGTCTTC.

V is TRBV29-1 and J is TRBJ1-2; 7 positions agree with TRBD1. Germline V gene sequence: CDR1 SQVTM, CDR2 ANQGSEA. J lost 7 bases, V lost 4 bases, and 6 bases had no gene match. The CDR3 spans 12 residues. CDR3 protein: CSVGRDSTGYTF. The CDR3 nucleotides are TGCAGCGTTGGGAGGGACAGTACTGGCTACACCTTC. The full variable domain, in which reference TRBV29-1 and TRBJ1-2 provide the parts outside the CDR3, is SAVISQKPSRDICQRGTSLTIQCQVDSQVTMMFWYRQQPGQSLTLIATANQGSEATYESGFVIDKFPISRPNLTFSTLTVSNMSPEDSSIYLCSVGRDSTGYTFGSGTRLTVV.

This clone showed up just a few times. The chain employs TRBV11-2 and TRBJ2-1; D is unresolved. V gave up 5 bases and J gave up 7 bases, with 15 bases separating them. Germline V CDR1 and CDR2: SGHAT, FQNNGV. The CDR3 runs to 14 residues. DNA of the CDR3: TGTGCCAGCAGCCGTTTATGGGTGGGGAATGAGCAGTTCTTC. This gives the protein CASSRLWVGNEQFF.

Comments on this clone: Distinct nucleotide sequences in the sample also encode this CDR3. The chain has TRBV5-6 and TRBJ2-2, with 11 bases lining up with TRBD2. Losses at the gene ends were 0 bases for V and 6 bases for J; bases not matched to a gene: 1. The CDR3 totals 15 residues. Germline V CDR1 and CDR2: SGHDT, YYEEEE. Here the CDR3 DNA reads TGTGCCAGCAGCTTGGCACTAGCGGGAGCCGGGGAGCTGTTTTTT. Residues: CASSLALAGAGELFF.

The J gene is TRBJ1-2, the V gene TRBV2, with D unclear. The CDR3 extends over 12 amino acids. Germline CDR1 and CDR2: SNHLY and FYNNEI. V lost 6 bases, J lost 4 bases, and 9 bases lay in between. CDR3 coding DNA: TGTGCCAGCAGGGGAGGCTTCTATGGCTACACCTTC. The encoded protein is CASRGGFYGYTF.

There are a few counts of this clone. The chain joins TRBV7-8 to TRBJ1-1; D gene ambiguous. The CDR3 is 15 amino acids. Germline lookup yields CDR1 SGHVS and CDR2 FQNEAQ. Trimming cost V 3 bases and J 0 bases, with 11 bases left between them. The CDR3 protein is CASSLYTGMNTEAFF. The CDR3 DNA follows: TGTGCCAGCAGCTTGTATACGGGGATGAACACTGAAGCTTTCTTT.

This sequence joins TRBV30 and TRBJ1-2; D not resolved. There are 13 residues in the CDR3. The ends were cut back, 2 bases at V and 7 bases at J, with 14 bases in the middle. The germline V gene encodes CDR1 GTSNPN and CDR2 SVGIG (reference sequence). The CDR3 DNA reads TGTGCCTGGAGTTCCATCCGCAGGTTTGGCTACACCTTC. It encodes CAWSSIRRFGYTF.

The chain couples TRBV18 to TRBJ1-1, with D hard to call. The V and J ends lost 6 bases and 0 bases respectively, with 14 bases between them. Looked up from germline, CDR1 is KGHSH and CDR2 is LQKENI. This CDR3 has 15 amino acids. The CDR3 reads CASSPWRGMNTEAFF. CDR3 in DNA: TGTGCCAGCTCCCCGTGGCGAGGCATGAACACTGAAGCTTTCTTT.